This T cell receptor beta chain was recorded in a study of OX40 agonist ivuxolimab in advanced cancers. Study summary: Averaging 60 years in age, with a range of roughly 23 to 85, the cohort was 80% to 90% male.

This CDR3 has 13 amino acids. V lost 4 bases and J 3 bases, leaving 6 bases between the germline ends. CDR1 and CDR2 from the germline V gene are MGHRA and YSYEKL. Clones were sequenced by immunoSEQ multiplex PCR, and TCRdb holds only the in-frame ones, with some missing. Of approximately 70,000 clones in the sample, roughly 85% were seen once. This sequence joins TRBV4-1 and TRBJ2-2, with D hard to call. The sequence derives from an adult with an advanced solid tumor such as melanoma, head and neck, liver or kidney cancer. The material was CD4+ or CD8+ T cells sorted from blood, obtained in a trial of the OX40 agonist ivuxolimab. The CDR3 bases are TGCGCCAGCAGCCTGGGATACACCGGGGAGCTGTTTTTT. Translating it yields CASSLGYTGELFF.